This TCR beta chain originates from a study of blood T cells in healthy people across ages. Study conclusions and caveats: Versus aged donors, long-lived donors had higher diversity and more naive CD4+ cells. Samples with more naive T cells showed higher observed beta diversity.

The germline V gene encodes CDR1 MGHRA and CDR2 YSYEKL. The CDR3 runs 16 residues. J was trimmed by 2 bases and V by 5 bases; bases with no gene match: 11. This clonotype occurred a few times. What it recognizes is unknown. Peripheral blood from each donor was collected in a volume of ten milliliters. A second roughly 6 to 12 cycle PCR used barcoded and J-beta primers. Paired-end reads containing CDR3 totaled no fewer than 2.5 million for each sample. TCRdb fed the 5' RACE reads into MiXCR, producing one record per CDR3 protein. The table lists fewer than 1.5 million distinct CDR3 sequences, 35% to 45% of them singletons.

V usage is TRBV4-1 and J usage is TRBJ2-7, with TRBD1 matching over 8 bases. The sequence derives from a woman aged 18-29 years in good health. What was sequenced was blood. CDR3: CASSIRPGTGTYEQYF. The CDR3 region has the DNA TGCGCCAGCAGCATTCGTCCCGGGACAGGAACCTACGAGCAGTACTTC.